Following are 9 T cell receptor beta chains from one sample sequenced in a study of blood T cell repertoires in COVID-19. The assay was immunoSEQ multiplex PCR, and TCRdb's table has in-frame clones only and misses some. The sample yields about 330,000 clones, around 90% seen once. Sequencing used PBMCs or T cells enriched from blood (not recorded which). The receptors shown here come from a woman aged 25-40 years who had recovered from COVID-19.

The chain employs TRBV29-1 and TRBJ2-1; possibly TRBD2 for D (7 bases). The CDR3 extends over 15 amino acids. V was cut by 4 bases and J by 4 bases, with 17 bases left in between. Looked up from germline, CDR1 is SQVTM and CDR2 is ANQGSEA. The CDR3 spells CSVVGGQTFYNEQFF. The CDR3 bases are TGCAGCGTTGTGGGGGGGCAGACTTTTTACAATGAGCAGTTCTTC.

The chain couples TRBV14 to TRBJ1-6; D remains ambiguous. The CDR3 runs 14 residues. V lost 1 base and J 6 bases, leaving 7 bases between the germline ends. Germline CDR1 and CDR2: SGHDN and FVKESK. CDR3 nucleotide sequence: TGTGCCAGCAGCCAAGTACTTGGTAATTCACCCCTCCACTTT. Protein sequence: CASSQVLGNSPLHF.

The chain employs TRBV3-1 (or the pseudogene TRBV3-2) and TRBJ1-1, with TRBD1 identical over 11 bases. From germline, CDR1 is LGHDT and CDR2 YNNKEL (reference sequence). Trimming removed 4 bases from V and 9 bases from J; junction bases left unmatched: 4. CDR3 length: 13 amino acids. CDR3 loop: CASSPGQGDQAFF. CDR3 coding DNA: TGTGCCAGCAGCCCGGGACAGGGGGATCAAGCTTTCTTT.

The chain carries TRBV5-5 and TRBJ2-5, with TRBD2 identical over 9 bases. Germline-derived CDR1 and CDR2 are SGHKS and YYEKEE (reference sequence). With 3 bases clipped from V and 5 bases from J, the junction kept 11 bases outside the gene matches. The CDR3 runs 16 residues. Written as DNA, the CDR3 is TGTGCCAGCAGCTCCCGCGGGGGGGCTGGCCGGGAGACCCAGTACTTC. As protein: CASSSRGGAGRETQYF. Together with reference TRBV5-5 and TRBJ2-5, the CDR3 gives the full variable domain: DAGVTQSPTHLIKTRGQQVTLRCSPISGHKSVSWYQQVLGQGPQFIFQYYEKEERGRGNFPDRFSARQFPNYSSELNVNALLLGDSALYLCASSSRGGAGRETQYFGPGTRLLVL.

This sequence joins TRBV11-3 and TRBJ2-1; D is undetermined. Germline V gene sequence: CDR1 SGHNT, CDR2 YENEEA. This CDR3 has 13 residues. V lost 1 base and J 3 bases, leaving 4 bases between the germline ends. The CDR3 is CASSLGSYNEQFF. CDR3 nucleotides: TGTGCCAGCAGCTTAGGGAGCTACAATGAGCAGTTCTTC.

The chain is built from TRBV7-9 and TRBJ1-1; TRBD1 aligns across 7 bases. The CDR3 sequence is 12 residues long. CDR1 and CDR2 from the germline V gene are SEHNR and FQNEAQ (reference sequence). V was pared by 4 bases and J by 6 bases, with 2 bases of the junction left unmatched. CDR3 region: CASSSQGPEAFF. DNA of the CDR3: TGTGCCAGCAGCTCACAGGGGCCTGAAGCTTTCTTT.

The chain couples TRBV30 to TRBJ1-6, with a possible D match to TRBD1 (5 bases). V lost 1 base and J 7 bases, leaving 11 bases between the germline ends. Germline CDR1 and CDR2: GTSNPN and SVGIG (reference sequence). The CDR3 is made up of 14 amino acids. The CDR3 loop reads CAWSDVRVNSPLHF. As DNA, the CDR3 is TGTGCCTGGAGTGACGTCAGGGTAAATTCACCCCTCCACTTT. The full variable domain, with the rest looked up from reference TRBV30 and TRBJ1-6, is SQTIHQWPATLVQPVGSPLSLECTVEGTSNPNLYWYRQAAGRGLQLLFYSVGIGQISSEVPQNLSASRPQDRQFILSSKKLLLSDSGFYLCAWSDVRVNSPLHFGNGTRLTVT.

The V and J genes are TRBV7-9 and TRBJ1-1; D is possibly TRBD1 (5 bases). CDR1 is SEHNR, CDR2 FQNEAQ, per germline (reference sequence). Trimming cost V 3 bases and J 1 base, with 12 bases left between them. The CDR3 loop spans 15 amino acids. The CDR3 loop reads CASSLGLGANTEAFF. As DNA, the CDR3 is TGTGCCAGCAGCTTGGGGTTAGGGGCGAACACTGAAGCTTTCTTT.

V gene TRBV19 combines with J gene TRBJ2-1, with D maybe TRBD2 (7 bases). CDR1 is LNHDA and CDR2 is SQIVND in the germline V gene (reference sequence). There are 15 residues in the CDR3. V was clipped by 5 bases and J by 6 bases, with 17 bases between them. This chain's CDR3 is CASSLGGLLSNEQFF. The CDR3 DNA follows: TGTGCCAGTAGTCTGGGGGGGCTTCTTAGCAATGAGCAGTTCTTC.